This T cell receptor (beta chain) is drawn from a study of blood T cell repertoires in COVID-19. Original processing methods: Reference gene primer amplification in the assay estimated nucleated cell counts. Clones were sequenced by immunoSEQ multiplex PCR, and TCRdb holds only the in-frame ones, with some missing. V and J calls and clone size are as listed in that table; D and trimming were resolved from the DNA. Seen here are roughly 250,000 clones, approximately 81% observed once, and the top ten hold 2.5% to 3.5%. This TCR derives from a woman in her sixties with active or convalescent COVID-19. Sequenced material: peripheral blood.

The DNA for the CDR3 is TGTGCCAGCAGCTCCGGGACAGGGGGCGCAAACGGGGAGCTGTTTTTT. It codes for CASSSGTGGANGELFF. The chain combines TRBV7-9 with TRBJ2-2, with 12 bases matching TRBD1. The CDR3 consists of 16 residues. V lost 4 bases, J lost 7 bases, and 7 bases stayed unmatched. The germline V gene has CDR1 SEHNR and CDR2 FQNEAQ (reference sequence).